Listed below are T cell receptor beta chains from one sample, sequenced in a study of shared clonotypes between healthy human individuals. Profiled with immunoSEQ multiplex PCR; TCRdb holds only in-frame clones, not every one. The table records 2 million to 2.5 million clones, approximately 94% of them present only once. Sequenced sample: naive CD4+ T cells sorted from blood. These receptors all stem from a man aged 18 to 35 in good health. Both conserved end residues are part of each CDR3. Fields, in order: clone size, J gene, V gene, D gene, CDR3 DNA, CDR3 protein. D genes are given only for firm matches. Size is stated for part of the rows, as once, few or many counts, or as a class when the clone is expanded.

. | TRBJ2-1 | TRBV4-3 | . | TGCGCCAGCAGCCAAGAGGGCGGAACCTACAATGAGCAGTTCTTC | CASSQEGGTYNEQFF
. | TRBJ1-3 | TRBV7-6 | . | TGTGCCAGCAGCTTAAGGGGCGCAGGGAGCTCTGGAAACACCATATATTTT | CASSLRGAGSSGNTIYF
. | TRBJ2-5 | TRBV5-1 | . | TGCGCCAGCAGTTATCAGACAGGCCAAGAGACCCAGTACTTC | CASSYQTGQETQYF
. | TRBJ2-5 | TRBV21-1 | . | TGTGCCAGCAGCAAATGTTCACAGCAAGAGACCCAGTACTTC | CASSKCSQQETQYF
. | TRBJ2-1 | TRBV30 | . | TGTGCCTGGAGTGAAATCAATGAGCAGTTCTTC | CAWSEINEQFF
. | TRBJ2-2 | TRBV10-3 | TRBD2 | TGTGCCATCGGCCTAGCGGGGGACGACGGGGAGCTGTTTTTT | CAIGLAGDDGELFF
. | TRBJ1-4 | TRBV13 | . | TGTGCCAGCAGCTTAGGACGTAATGAAAAACTGTTTTTT | CASSLGRNEKLFF
once | TRBJ2-1 | TRBV5-4 | TRBD2 | TGTGCCAGCAGCTTAGGAGCGGGAGGCATTGAGCAGTTCTTC | CASSLGAGGIEQFF
once | TRBJ2-7 | TRBV5-1 | . | TGCGCCAGCAGCTTGGAATACATCTCCTACGAGCAGTACTTC | CASSLEYISYEQYF
. | TRBJ2-7 | TRBV6-5 | TRBD1 | TGTGCCAGCAGATACACAGGGGCAGGCTCCTACGAGCAGTACTTC | CASRYTGAGSYEQYF
. | TRBJ1-6 | TRBV11-2 | . | TGTGCCAGCAGCTTAGTGGGCCGGGGGCAAGTACGGGCACCCCTCCACTTT | CASSLVGRGQVRAPLHF
. | TRBJ2-2 | TRBV7-2 | . | TGTGCCAGCAGCTTAGCGGGACATAACACCGGGGAGCTGTTTTTT | CASSLAGHNTGELFF
. | TRBJ1-5 | TRBV6-1 | . | TGTGCCAGCAGTGAAGGTGCCAGTGGGATTAATCAGCCCCAGCATTTT | CASSEGASGINQPQHF
. | TRBJ2-5 | TRBV30 | . | TGTGCCTGGAGTGTACAGGGCAGGGCCTTGGAGACCCAGTACTTC | CAWSVQGRALETQYF
. | TRBJ2-7 | TRBV5-1 | TRBD2 | TGCGCCAGCAGCTTAGGGACTAGCGGGTACGAGCAGTACTTC | CASSLGTSGYEQYF
. | TRBJ1-6 | TRBV19 | TRBD1 | TGTGCCAGTACCCCAAGACAGGGCGGTAATTCACCCCTCCACTTT | CASTPRQGGNSPLHF
. | TRBJ2-5 | TRBV7-2 | . | TGTGCCAGCAGCACCTACAGGGTGGGGACCCAGTACTTC | CASSTYRVGTQYF
once | TRBJ1-1 | TRBV2 | TRBD1 | TGTGCCAGCAGAGACAACAGGGGGCGGAACACTGAAGCTTTCTTT | CASRDNRGRNTEAFF
. | TRBJ1-1 | TRBV5-1 | . | TGCGCCAGCAGCTACCTCGAGGGATTGAACACTGAAGCTTTCTTT | CASSYLEGLNTEAFF
. | TRBJ1-2 | TRBV19 | TRBD1 | TGTGCCAGTAGCCTCCGGTGGACAGGGGTGGATAACTATGGCTACACCTTC | CASSLRWTGVDNYGYTF
once | TRBJ1-1 | TRBV11-2 | . | TGTGCCAGCAGCTTAGCCATTCCTGAAGCTTTCTTT | CASSLAIPEAFF
. | TRBJ2-2 | TRBV5-4 | . | TGTGCCAGCAGTGGGGGCCTAACCGGGGAGCTGTTTTTT | CASSGGLTGELFF
once | TRBJ2-2 | TRBV14 | . | TGTGCCAGCAGCCCCCGACTGGGAGACTACACCGGGGAGCTGTTTTTT | CASSPRLGDYTGELFF
. | TRBJ1-5 | TRBV27 | . | TGTGCCAGCAGACCCGACAAGGCCAAAAATATGCAGCCCCAGCATTTT | CASRPDKAKNMQPQHF
. | TRBJ2-7 | TRBV4-1 | . | TGCGCCAGCAGCCAATCCGGGTCCTACGAGCAGTACTTC | CASSQSGSYEQYF
. | TRBJ2-5 | TRBV5-1 | TRBD1 | TGCGCCAGCAACTCTGGACAGGGACCCCAAGAGACCCAGTACTTC | CASNSGQGPQETQYF
few | TRBJ1-1 | TRBV19 | . | TGTGCCAGTAGTACACAGAGGGAGAACACTGAAGCTTTCTTT | CASSTQRENTEAFF
. | TRBJ1-2 | TRBV2 | TRBD1 | TGTGCCAGCTCGACAGGGGAAGATTATGGCTACACCTTC | CASSTGEDYGYTF
. | TRBJ1-6 | TRBV7-9 | TRBD1 | TGTGCCAGCAGCTCATCGACAGGGGGAAGGCATTCACCCCTCCACTTT | CASSSSTGGRHSPLHF
few | TRBJ2-2 | TRBV19 | . | TGTGCCAGTAGTTTTGGCGGGAAAAGTACGGCCGGGGAGCTGTTTTTT | CASSFGGKSTAGELFF
. | TRBJ2-2 | TRBV7-8 | . | TGTGCCAGCAGCTTAAGGTTTCCGAACACCGGGGAGCTGTTTTTT | CASSLRFPNTGELFF
. | TRBJ2-5 | TRBV29-1 | TRBD2 | TGCAGCGCTGGACTAAGCGGGGGGCCGACCCAGTACTTC | CSAGLSGGPTQYF
. | TRBJ1-2 | TRBV11-2 | . | TGTGCCAGCAGCTTAGATCAATCGCCTATCTATGGCTACACCTTC | CASSLDQSPIYGYTF
once | TRBJ2-1 | TRBV28 | TRBD1 | TGTGCCAGCAGTTTAAGTAGTGCCAGGGGGATGTTTGGCGATGAGCAGTTCTTC | CASSLSSARGMFGDEQFF
. | TRBJ2-7 | TRBV5-6 | . | TGTGCCAGCAGCTTGTGGTACTCCTACGAGCAGTACTTC | CASSLWYSYEQYF
. | TRBJ2-7 | TRBV6-5 | TRBD1 | TGTGCCAGCAGTTCTTTACAGGGGGCGGGCGAGCAGTACTTC | CASSSLQGAGEQYF
once | TRBJ2-3 | TRBV6-5 | . | TGTGCCAGCAGTTACTCCGGAACAGATACGCAGTATTTT | CASSYSGTDTQYF
. | TRBJ2-3 | TRBV6-5 | . | TGTGCCAGCAGCTCGCGCGGGGGCAGCGCAGATACGCAGTATTTT | CASSSRGGSADTQYF
. | TRBJ1-2 | TRBV19 | TRBD1 | TGTGCCAGTAGCCTTACCACCCAGGGGGCGAGAAATGTCTACACCTTC | CASSLTTQGARNVYTF
. | TRBJ1-2 | TRBV6-6 | . | TGTGCCAGCAGTTACTCCTCGTCTGGTGGCAACTATGGCTACACCTTC | CASSYSSSGGNYGYTF
. | TRBJ2-1 | TRBV2 | . | TGTGCCAGCAGTCCTCTTGGCATCTCCTACAATGAGCAGTTCTTC | CASSPLGISYNEQFF
. | TRBJ2-7 | TRBV15 | TRBD1 | TGTGCCACCAGCAGAGAACAGGGGGCGCTTACCGAGCAGTACTTC | CATSREQGALTEQYF
once | TRBJ2-5 | TRBV7-9 | TRBD2 | TGTGCCAGCAGCTTAGCGCGGGCTAGCGGGAGAGAAGTTGGGGAGACCCAGTACTTC | CASSLARASGREVGETQYF
once | TRBJ2-6 | TRBV28 | TRBD1 | TGTGCCAGCAGGACCCCCCTAGGGGGCAGGAACTCTGGGGCCAACGTCCTGACTTTC | CASRTPLGGRNSGANVLTF
. | TRBJ2-3 | TRBV7-2 | TRBD1 | TGTGCCAGCAGCTTAGACAGGGGGGCAGATACGCAGTATTTT | CASSLDRGADTQYF
once | TRBJ2-2 | TRBV27 | . | TGTGCCAGCAGTAGAACAGGTTCCGGGGAGCTGTTTTTT | CASSRTGSGELFF
. | TRBJ2-1 | TRBV30 | TRBD2 | TGTGCCTGGAGTCCCCAAATGACTAGCTTTGGCAACAATGAGCAGTTCTTC | CAWSPQMTSFGNNEQFF
. | TRBJ2-5 | TRBV5-6 | TRBD1 | TGTGCCAGCAGCATACCTGCCGGGACAGGGGGGGAGACCCAGTACTTC | CASSIPAGTGGETQYF
. | TRBJ2-1 | TRBV30 | . | TGTGCCTGGAGGGTTCCAGGGAATGAGCAGTTCTTC | CAWRVPGNEQFF
. | TRBJ2-7 | TRBV7-2 | . | TGTGCCAGCAGCCCAAGTAGCGGAAGCTCCTACGAGCAGTACTTC | CASSPSSGSSYEQYF
. | TRBJ1-2 | TRBV7-2 | TRBD1 | TGTGCCAGCAGCACCCAGGACAGGGGCCTTGGCTACACCTTC | CASSTQDRGLGYTF
. | TRBJ2-5 | TRBV4-3 | TRBD1 | TGCGCCAGCAGCCAAGGACAGGGGATACAAGAGACCCAGTACTTC | CASSQGQGIQETQYF
. | TRBJ2-7 | TRBV2 | TRBD2 | TGTGCCAGCAGTGGCGCGGGAGTCGGCGAGCAGTACTTC | CASSGAGVGEQYF
. | TRBJ2-5 | TRBV11-2 | TRBD2 | TGTGCCAGCAGCTTAGTCCCCTATAGCGGGGGGTTACAAGAGACCCAGTACTTC | CASSLVPYSGGLQETQYF